The rows below give T cell receptor beta chains drawn from one sample of a study of CD8 T cells in Susac syndrome. TCRdb itself ran the immunoSEQ multiplex PCR reads through MiXCR, one entry per CDR3 protein. The sample has around 130,000 distinct CDR3 sequences, 85% to 95% seen once. Input material: CD4+ T cells from PBMCs. The source is a human donor in good health. Each CDR3 is given with its conserved first and last residue. D genes are given only for firm matches. Size is omitted from some rows. Given values are once, few, many or a class for expanded clones.

d_call,j_call,v_call,clone_size,cdr3_nt,cdr3_aa
TRBD2,TRBJ2-1,TRBV2,NA,TGTGCCAGCAGTGACCTCGGACTAGCGGGAGAGGAGCAGTTCTTC,CASSDLGLAGEEQFF
NA,TRBJ1-1,TRBV3-1,NA,TGTGCCAGCAGCCAAGATTGGCGGGTGAACACTGAAGCTTTCTTT,CASSQDWRVNTEAFF
TRBD2,TRBJ2-1,TRBV5-6,NA,TGTGCCAGCAGAACTAGCGGGACCCACAATGAGCAGTTCTTC,CASRTSGTHNEQFF
NA,TRBJ2-1,TRBV18,NA,TGTGCCAGCTCACCACAGGAAAGCTCCTACAATGAGCAGTTCTTC,CASSPQESSYNEQFF
TRBD2,TRBJ2-5,TRBV10-3,NA,TGTGCCATCAGTGGTGGGACTAGCGGGAGGGTACAAGAGACCCAGTACTTC,CAISGGTSGRVQETQYF
NA,TRBJ2-7,TRBV7-2,NA,TGTGCCAGCAGCCCGGACGGAGTTATCTCCTACGAGCAGTACTTC,CASSPDGVISYEQYF
NA,TRBJ2-1,TRBV27,NA,TGTGCCAGCAGTTTACTTGAAGGACGGTACAATGAGCAGTTCTTC,CASSLLEGRYNEQFF
TRBD2,TRBJ2-7,TRBV30,NA,TGTGCCTGGGGGACTAGCGTCCCCTACGAGCAGTACTTC,CAWGTSVPYEQYF
TRBD1,TRBJ1-2,TRBV25-1,NA,TGTGCCAGCAGGGGGACAGGGGACTATGGCTACACCTTC,CASRGTGDYGYTF
NA,TRBJ2-2,TRBV7-3,NA,TGTGCCAGCAGCTTACTGGGGGGTTCGACCGGGGAGCTGTTTTTT,CASSLLGGSTGELFF
TRBD1,TRBJ1-2,TRBV27,NA,TGTGCCAGCAGTTTACTATCCGGGACAGACGGCTATGGCTACACCTTC,CASSLLSGTDGYGYTF
NA,TRBJ2-2,TRBV20-1,once,TGCAGTGCGACGGCGGGTAGGGCCGGGGAGCTGTTTTTT,CSATAGRAGELFF
NA,TRBJ1-5,TRBV6-5,NA,TGTGCCAGCAGTAACTCAAGGGGGTTGGGCAATCAGCCCCAGCATTTT,CASSNSRGLGNQPQHF
NA,TRBJ2-3,TRBV12-3/TRBV12-4,NA,TGTGCCAGCAGTTTTGGGGGCTTCACAGATACGCAGTATTTT,CASSFGGFTDTQYF
TRBD2,TRBJ2-2,TRBV9,NA,TGTGCCAGCAGCGGGACTAGCGGGCTCCCAGGGGAGCTGTTTTTT,CASSGTSGLPGELFF
NA,TRBJ1-2,TRBV19,NA,TGTGCCAGTATCGGTCGGACTTATGGCTACACCTTC,CASIGRTYGYTF
NA,TRBJ1-6,TRBV6-6,NA,TGTGCCAGCAGTGCCCCGGCCGCCCCGAGGGCCACCCTCCACTTT,CASSAPAAPRATLHF
TRBD1,TRBJ1-1,TRBV4-1,NA,TGCGCCAGCAGCCAAGATTGGACAGGCTCGGGCACTGAAGCTTTCTTT,CASSQDWTGSGTEAFF
NA,TRBJ1-6,TRBV2,NA,TGTGCCAGCCTTCCGGGACAAACTAATTCACCCCTCCACTTT,CASLPGQTNSPLHF
TRBD1,TRBJ1-1,TRBV6-5,NA,TGTGCCAGCCGACAAGGGGGCGAGGGTAAAGCTTTCTTT,CASRQGGEGKAFF
NA,TRBJ1-5,TRBV6-1,NA,TGTGCCAGCAGTGATCAGGCAGGATGGGATAGCAATCAGCCCCAGCATTTT,CASSDQAGWDSNQPQHF
TRBD1,TRBJ2-7,TRBV12-3/TRBV12-4,NA,TGTGCCAGCAGCCTCGGACAGGGTTTCGGGGAGCAGTACTTC,CASSLGQGFGEQYF
NA,TRBJ1-1,TRBV30,NA,TGTGCCTGGAGTGTACTACGGGGGAGAAACACTGAAGCTTTCTTT,CAWSVLRGRNTEAFF
NA,TRBJ1-6,TRBV4-3,NA,TGCGCCAGCAGCCAAGAAGACTCGCCACCCCTCCACTTT,CASSQEDSPPLHF
NA,TRBJ1-4,TRBV6-6,NA,TGTGCCAGCACCCGATCCCCTAATGAAAAACTGTTTTTT,CASTRSPNEKLFF
NA,TRBJ1-5,TRBV19,NA,TGTGCCACCGATGAGGGGGTGGATCAGCCCCAGCATTTT,CATDEGVDQPQHF
TRBD2,TRBJ2-5,TRBV3-1,NA,TGTGCCAGCAGCCACCCCATAGCGGGAGGGCCGCAGACCCAGTACTTC,CASSHPIAGGPQTQYF
NA,TRBJ2-5,TRBV5-1,NA,TGCGCCAGCAGAGCGACAGGTTCGGAGACCCAGTACTTC,CASRATGSETQYF
TRBD2,TRBJ2-3,TRBV7-9,NA,TGTGCCAGCAGCTTAGGACTAGCGGGACGCACAGATACGCAGTATTTT,CASSLGLAGRTDTQYF
TRBD1,TRBJ2-7,TRBV6-1,NA,TGTGCCAGCAGACCCACAGGGGTGGGAGAGCAGTACTTC,CASRPTGVGEQYF
TRBD1,TRBJ2-7,TRBV29-1,NA,TGCCCACGGACAGGGGACGACGAGCAGTACTTC,CPRTGDDEQYF
NA,TRBJ2-4,TRBV12-3/TRBV12-4,NA,TGTGCCAGCAGTTTGCGAACAGTAGGAAACATTCAGTACTTC,CASSLRTVGNIQYF
NA,TRBJ1-3,TRBV6-5,NA,TGTGCCAGCAGTTCGGGATTTCGAAACACCATATATTTT,CASSSGFRNTIYF
NA,TRBJ1-1,TRBV9,NA,TGTGCCAGCAGCGTAGCCCCGGGGCGAAACACTGAAGCTTTCTTT,CASSVAPGRNTEAFF
TRBD1,TRBJ2-6,TRBV7-9,NA,TGTGCCAGTCGACAGGGTGCCTCTGGGGCCAACGTCCTGACTTTC,CASRQGASGANVLTF
TRBD1,TRBJ1-5,TRBV20-1,NA,TGCAGTGCTACGAGAACCGGGACAGGGAATAATCAGCCCCAGCATTTT,CSATRTGTGNNQPQHF
NA,TRBJ2-7,TRBV7-3,NA,TGTGCCAGCAGCTTATTTAGCGACTACGAGCAGTACTTC,CASSLFSDYEQYF
NA,TRBJ2-2,TRBV2,NA,TGTGCCAGCAGTGAAAGAGCGTCCGGGGAGCTGTTTTTT,CASSERASGELFF
NA,TRBJ2-7,TRBV20-1,NA,TGCAGTGCTAGTGGTTCGATACACCCCTACGAGCAGTACTTC,CSASGSIHPYEQYF
NA,TRBJ2-4,TRBV6-5,NA,TGTGCCAGCAGTTACTCGGGCCGGACGGCCAAAAACATTCAGTACTTC,CASSYSGRTAKNIQYF
TRBD1,TRBJ2-4,TRBV28,NA,TGTGCCAGCAGTCTCCGGGACAGGGAGGGCGGCATTCAGTACTTC,CASSLRDREGGIQYF
NA,TRBJ2-7,TRBV28,NA,TGTGCCAGCACTTTGGGCTACGAGCAGTACTTC,CASTLGYEQYF
TRBD2,TRBJ2-2,TRBV7-9,NA,TGTGCCAGCAGCGGGATAGCGGGAAAAGGCGGGGAGCTGTTTTTT,CASSGIAGKGGELFF
TRBD2,TRBJ2-1,TRBV5-4,NA,TGTGCCAGCAGCTATGGACTAGCGGGAGTCGGGAGCTATGAGCAGTTCTTC,CASSYGLAGVGSYEQFF
TRBD2,TRBJ2-2,TRBV24-1,NA,TGTGCCACCAGTGATTTCGGACTAGCCGACACCGGGGAGCTGTTTTTT,CATSDFGLADTGELFF
NA,TRBJ1-2,TRBV5-1,NA,TGCGCCAGCAGCTTGGAAGGGGCAGTCACCGGCTACACCTTC,CASSLEGAVTGYTF
NA,TRBJ2-2,TRBV7-9,NA,TGTGCCAGCAGCCCACCGGGCGGTCGGGTAGCCGGGGAGCTGTTTTTT,CASSPPGGRVAGELFF
NA,TRBJ1-3,TRBV19,NA,TGTGCCAGTAGTAGTTACTCTGGAAACACCATATATTTT,CASSSYSGNTIYF
TRBD1,TRBJ2-3,TRBV18,NA,TGTGCCAGCTGCTGGACAGGGGGAACAGATACGCAGTATTTT,CASCWTGGTDTQYF
NA,TRBJ2-6,TRBV6-1,NA,TGTGCCAGCAGTGGCAGTCGAAGGGCGGGGGCCAACGTCCTGACTTTC,CASSGSRRAGANVLTF
TRBD1,TRBJ2-2,TRBV24-1,NA,TGTGCCACCAGTCGGACAGGCCAAAACACCGGGGAGCTGTTTTTT,CATSRTGQNTGELFF
NA,TRBJ1-1,TRBV7-9,once,TGTGCCAGCAGCCTAAGGGACACTTCGGATACTGAAGCTTTCTTT,CASSLRDTSDTEAFF
NA,TRBJ1-5,TRBV12-3/TRBV12-4,NA,TGTGCCAGCAGTTCAGAAGATAGCAATCAGCCCCAGCATTTT,CASSSEDSNQPQHF
TRBD1,TRBJ1-1,TRBV19,once,TGTGCCAGTAGTATCGGGACAGTGAACACTGAAGCTTTCTTT,CASSIGTVNTEAFF
NA,TRBJ2-1,TRBV4-2,once,TGTGCCAGCAGCCAAGACCCAGCCTCGGACGAGGGGAATGAGCAGTTCTTC,CASSQDPASDEGNEQFF
TRBD1,TRBJ1-5,TRBV4-1,NA,TGCGCCAGCAGCCAAACCGAGGAATATGGACAGGCCAGTAGCAATCAGCCCCAGCATTTT,CASSQTEEYGQASSNQPQHF
TRBD2,TRBJ2-5,TRBV7-2,NA,TGTGCCAGCAGCCCTCGACTAGCGGGGGTGGGGGAGACCCAGTACTTC,CASSPRLAGVGETQYF
NA,TRBJ1-4,TRBV5-1,NA,TGCGCCAGCAGCTTATCAGGGGCGCTCGAAAAACTGTTTTTT,CASSLSGALEKLFF
NA,TRBJ1-2,TRBV4-1,NA,TGCGCCAGCAGCCAAGGAAAAAGCGAACGAAGAGGCGGGGGCTACACCTTC,CASSQGKSERRGGGYTF